This entry is about one T cell receptor beta chain. The sample is drawn from a study of blood T cell repertoires in COVID-19. Looking at the study overall: Samples of COVID-19 (acute and convalescent) were obtained from the United States, Italy and Spain. The cDNA or gDNA used as material had been derived from T cells, B-cell-depleted T cells, or PBMCs.

Per the study methods: Amplifying reference gene primers gave estimates of nucleated cell counts. Sequencing used immunoSEQ multiplex PCR; TCRdb keeps in-frame clones, though not all of them. V and J calls and clone size follow that table, whereas D and trimming were derived from the DNA. The sample holds 65,000 to 95,000 clones, 89% seen once. CDR3 size: 16 residues. Germline V CDR1 and CDR2: MDHEN, SYDVKM. The V end lost 7 bases, the J end lost 5 bases, and 23 bases lay between the germline ends. Sequencing was performed on peripheral blood. The chain recombines TRBV28 with TRBJ2-5; tentatively, D is TRBD2 (5 bases). The origin of this receptor is a man between 65 and 85 years old with active or convalescent COVID-19. CDR3 sequence: CASNPLEGTRGETQYF. DNA of the CDR3: TGTGCCAGCAACCCCCTGGAAGGCACCCGCGGGGAGACCCAGTACTTC.